This passage covers 21 T cell receptor beta chains from one sample sequenced in a study of cytomegalovirus exposure and HLA in healthy donors. 13 Jbeta primers and 60 Vbeta primers were used for the PCR. The data were produced by immunoSEQ multiplex PCR, yet TCRdb's version contains in-frame clones alone and is incomplete. Of about 140,000 clones detected, roughly 86% appear once; the ten largest clones hold roughly 3.2%. The specimen was PBMCs. The receptors stem from a man younger than 35 in good health and CMV-seropositive.

The V and J genes are TRBV10-3 and TRBJ1-5; D unresolved. In germline, CDR1 is ENHRY, CDR2 SYGVKD. Trimming took 3 bases from V and 8 from J, leaving 14 bases between them. This CDR3 comprises 14 residues. The CDR3 nucleotides are TGTGCCATCAGTGAAGGAGGGTCCGTGGAGCCCCAGCATTTT. Protein product: CAISEGGSVEPQHF.

The V call is TRBV19, the J call TRBJ1-1, with a possible D match to TRBD1 (6 bases). Trimming left V 10 bases short and J 3 bases short, with 18 bases between. CDR3 size: 14 residues. Per germline, CDR1 LNHDA and CDR2 SQIVND (reference sequence). CDR3 nucleotides: TGTGCCACCGGGGGGGGGACATATGACACTGAAGCTTTCTTT. Its translation: CATGGGTYDTEAFF.

The chain employs TRBV30 and TRBJ2-3; 10 bases are shared with TRBD2. CDR1 is GTSNPN, CDR2 SVGIG, per germline (reference sequence). The CDR3 has 13 residues. V lost 4 bases to trimming and J lost 4 bases; unmatched junction nucleotides: 2. The CDR3 here is CAWTSGSPDTQYF. CDR3 nucleotide sequence: TGTGCCTGGACTAGCGGGAGCCCAGATACGCAGTATTTT.

The chain employs TRBV7-2 and TRBJ2-7; 7 bases fit TRBD2. This CDR3 comprises 15 residues. V lost 5 bases, J lost 0 bases, and 7 bases stayed unmatched. Germline CDR1 and CDR2: SGHTA and FQGNSA. CDR3 sequence (DNA): TGTGCCAGCAGCCTCGGACTAGGTAGCTCCTACGAGCAGTACTTC. This sequence encodes CASSLGLGSSYEQYF.

The CDR3: CASSQDSTGNNEQFF. The CDR3 nucleotides are TGCGCCAGCAGCCAAGATAGTACAGGGAACAATGAGCAGTTCTTC. The chain is built from TRBV4-1 and TRBJ2-1; D may be TRBD1 (6 bases). Germline V gene data show CDR1 as MGHRA and CDR2 as YSYEKL. The CDR3 is 15 amino acids. V was shortened by 0 bases and J by 5 bases, with 11 bases between the two germline ends.

This sequence joins TRBV10-3 and TRBJ1-1; no clear D gene. The germline V gene has CDR1 ENHRY and CDR2 SYGVKD. This CDR3 comprises 12 residues. V was trimmed by 11 bases and J by 10 bases, leaving 20 bases between them. For the CDR3, the DNA is TGTGCCTCACGAGGTGGTGGCAGTCGAGCTTTCTTT. It codes for CASRGGGSRAFF.

The chain recombines TRBV29-1 with TRBJ2-7, with 11 bases identical to TRBD2. The CDR3 loop spans 14 amino acids. With V trimmed by 2 bases and J by 5 bases, 5 bases remained unmatched. In germline, CDR1 is SQVTM, CDR2 ANQGSEA. DNA for the CDR3: TGCAGCGTTGAAAAGGGGACTAGCGGTGACGAGCAGTACTTC. This sequence encodes CSVEKGTSGDEQYF.

The rearrangement uses TRBV6-5 and TRBJ2-3; D not certain. Germline loops: CDR1 MNHEY, CDR2 SVGAGI. V dropped 5 bases and J dropped 2 bases, with 11 bases sitting between them. The CDR3 runs to 14 residues. The CDR3 region has the DNA TGTGCCAGCAGTCTTCGACAACCCACAGATACGCAGTATTTT. Its translation: CASSLRQPTDTQYF.

This clone was counted a few times. This sequence joins TRBV6-1 and TRBJ2-7; D gene unclear. The CDR3 covers 13 residues. CDR1 and CDR2 from the germline V gene are MNHNS and SASEGT. The V and J ends lost 4 bases and 4 bases respectively, with 11 bases between them. The CDR3: CASSVETEYEQYF. For the CDR3, the DNA is TGTGCCAGCAGTGTAGAAACCGAGTACGAGCAGTACTTC.

The V and J genes are TRBV4-2 and TRBJ2-7, with 12 bases aligning to TRBD2. V was clipped by 0 bases and J by 5 bases; unmatched bases: 11. CDR1 and CDR2 from the germline V gene are LGHNA and YNFKEQ. This CDR3 has 18 residues. CDR3 in amino acids: CASSQDVALAGGPNEQYF. The CDR3 nucleotides are TGTGCCAGCAGCCAAGATGTAGCGCTAGCGGGAGGGCCCAACGAGCAGTACTTC.

V and J are TRBV28 and TRBJ1-2, with TRBD1 identical over 7 bases. The CDR3 is made up of 13 amino acids. With V trimmed by 4 bases and J by 3 bases, 2 bases remained unmatched. The germline CDR1 and CDR2 sequences are MDHEN and SYDVKM. The DNA of the CDR3 is TGTGCCAGCAGTTCCCAGGGGGACTATGGCTACACCTTC. Protein product: CASSSQGDYGYTF.

The chain has TRBV7-2 and TRBJ2-1, with 8 bases identical to TRBD2. The CDR3 is made up of 16 amino acids. Germline V gene sequence: CDR1 SGHTA, CDR2 FQGNSA. The V segment lost 2 bases and the J segment 10 bases; nucleotides outside the gene matches: 13. CDR3 residues: CASSLSGLAPMGEQFF. CDR3 nucleotide sequence: TGTGCCAGCAGCTTATCTGGACTAGCTCCTATGGGGGAGCAGTTCTTC.

Only a few counts were recorded for this clone. This chain joins TRBV6-6 and TRBJ1-3; maybe TRBD1 (5 bases). The V gene's germline CDR1 is MNHNY and CDR2 SVGAGI (reference sequence). V was trimmed by 6 bases and J by 2 bases, leaving 11 bases between them. This CDR3 is built from 14 residues. Written as DNA, the CDR3 is TGTGCCAGCAGCCCCACGGGGGCTGGAAACACCATATATTTT. It is translated as CASSPTGAGNTIYF.

This sequence joins TRBV10-1 and TRBJ1-4, with D possibly TRBD1 on 5 matching bases. Germline CDR1 reads WNHNN; CDR2 reads SYGVQD (reference sequence). V dropped 3 bases and J dropped 4 bases, with 9 bases sitting between them. The CDR3 covers 14 residues. This CDR3 is CASSEGHSNEKLFF. As DNA, the CDR3 is TGCGCCAGCAGTGAAGGACATAGTAATGAAAAACTGTTTTTT.

J is TRBJ2-2 and V is TRBV10-3; the D gene is possibly TRBD2 (6 bases). This CDR3 is built from 16 residues. V was trimmed by 4 bases and J by 5 bases, leaving 17 bases between them. Germline-derived CDR1 and CDR2 are ENHRY and SYGVKD. CDR3 DNA: TGTGCCATCAGTGTTTGGGAGGTGGGACCGACCGGGGAGCTGTTTTTT. Its translation is CAISVWEVGPTGELFF.

The chain recombines TRBV7-2 with TRBJ1-2; D not resolved. The CDR3 spans 15 residues. Trimming pared 1 base from V and 2 bases from J, leaving 11 bases between. Looked up from germline, CDR1 is SGHTA and CDR2 is FQGNSA. Here the CDR3 reads CASSLDPGGNYGYTF. In DNA, the CDR3 is TGTGCCAGCAGCTTAGATCCAGGAGGAAACTATGGCTACACCTTC. The complete variable domain, with remaining parts taken from reference TRBV7-2 and TRBJ1-2, reads GAGVSQSPSNKVTEKGKDVELRCDPISGHTALYWYRQSLGQGLEFLIYFQGNSAPDKSGLPSDRFSAERTGGSVSTLTIQRTQQEDSAVYLCASSLDPGGNYGYTFGSGTRLTVV.

V is TRBV30 and J is TRBJ1-6; 7 bases agree with TRBD1. The trim removed 7 bases at V and 4 bases at J, leaving 10 bases unmatched. The CDR3 has 15 amino acids. Germline V gene lookup returns CDR1 GTSNPN and CDR2 SVGIG (reference sequence). The CDR3 bases are TGTGCCTTCCAGGGGGGTTCGGCTTATAATTCACCCCTCCACTTT. Translation gives CAFQGGSAYNSPLHF.

The rearrangement joins TRBV27 to TRBJ2-7, with 7 bases lining up with TRBD2. V trimming: 3 bases; J trimming: 5 bases; junction bases outside the gene matches: 7. The CDR3 loop spans 14 amino acids. The V gene's germline CDR1 is MNHEY and CDR2 SMNVEV (reference sequence). CDR3 DNA sequence: TGTGCCAGCAGTTTTTTCGGCGGGAGCGACGAGCAGTACTTC. Encoded protein: CASSFFGGSDEQYF.

V usage is TRBV29-1 and J usage is TRBJ2-4; the D gene is possibly TRBD2 (6 bases). CDR1 SQVTM and CDR2 ANQGSEA come from the germline V gene. V lost 4 bases to trimming and J lost 6 bases, with 10 bases between them. This CDR3 spans 12 amino acids. The CDR3 DNA reads TGCAGCGTTGGGGGGGTGGGAAACATTCAGTACTTC. It is translated as CSVGGVGNIQYF.

The chain recombines TRBV5-6 with TRBJ2-5; 11 bases are a match to TRBD2. Germline values: CDR1 SGHDT, CDR2 YYEEEE. V shed 1 base and J 4 bases; nucleotides not matched to a gene: 0. CDR3 size: 14 residues. CDR3 bases: TGTGCCAGCAGCTTGACTAGCGGGAGAGAGACCCAGTACTTC. Its translation: CASSLTSGRETQYF.

CDR3 region: CASSYSSYNEKLFF. DNA of the CDR3: TGTGCCAGCAGTTACTCCAGTTATAATGAAAAACTGTTTTTT. The V call is TRBV6-5, the J call TRBJ1-4; no clear D. The CDR3 runs 14 residues. The germline gives CDR1 MNHEY, CDR2 SVGAGI. V was pared by 0 bases and J by 4 bases, with 6 bases between.